This TCR beta chain was retrieved from a study of blood T cell repertoires in COVID-19. The overall study: Sources were T cells, B-cell-depleted T cells, or PBMCs; the material itself was cDNA or gDNA.

Source study methods: Estimates of nucleated cell counts were drawn from the amplification of reference gene primers. Here immunoSEQ multiplex PCR was the method, and the copy in TCRdb shows in-frame clones only, minus some. D and trimming were read from the DNA, whereas the V and J calls and clone size are those reported in that table. The sample has some 400,000 clones; about 90% are singletons. The J segment lost 5 bases and the V segment lost 5 bases, leaving 13 bases of the junction unmatched. This CDR3 spans 17 amino acids. Germline lookup yields CDR1 SGHTA and CDR2 FQGNSA. Seattle cases were enrolled at active infection and followed longitudinally.

The receptor's source is an older woman with COVID-19, enrolled during active disease. This chain uses TRBV7-2 with TRBJ2-5, with 11 bases identical to TRBD2. Specimen: peripheral blood. CDR3 amino acids: CASSPQISGGGLETQYF. The CDR3 DNA reads TGTGCCAGCAGCCCGCAGATTAGCGGGGGGGGCCTGGAGACCCAGTACTTC.